This T cell receptor (beta chain) was recorded in a study of blood T cells in healthy people across ages. General observations from the study: In long-lived donors, naive CD4+ cell counts and diversity exceeded those of aged donors. Changes in expanded clonotypes were possibly confounded, as the CMV status of donors was unknown.

In this sample, this clonotype turned up a few times. What it recognizes is unknown. J was trimmed by 2 bases and V by 5 bases; bases with no gene match: 11. CDR1 and CDR2 from the germline V gene are DFQATT and SNEGSKA (reference sequence). The CDR3 consists of 17 residues. PCR was performed a second time for about 6 to 12 cycles using a sample-barcoded 5' primer and a J-beta primer mix. Every cDNA was tagged by a template-switch adaptor with 12 random nucleotides. From the 5' RACE reads, TCRdb called clonotypes with MiXCR, one entry per CDR3 protein. This sample has 600,000 to 800,000 distinct CDR3 sequences, with around 21% found just once.

The sequence came from a man between 65 and 85 years old in good health. Sequenced: blood. The chain recombines TRBV20-1 with TRBJ2-6; TRBD2 aligns across 8 bases. CDR3 protein: CSARGIEGLAGANVLTF. The CDR3 DNA sequence: TGCAGTGCTCGCGGGATTGAGGGACTAGCTGGGGCCAACGTCCTGACTTTC.